Listed here are 32 T cell receptor beta chains from one sample, sequenced in a study of blood T cell repertoires in COVID-19. The method was immunoSEQ multiplex PCR; TCRdb's version includes in-frame clones alone and lacks a portion of them. The table has around 150,000 clones, 75% to 90% seen once. Sequencing was carried out using peripheral blood. Every receptor here comes from a man in his sixties with active or convalescent COVID-19.

This chain uses TRBV5-1 with TRBJ2-3, with D possibly TRBD1 on 5 matching bases. The CDR3 totals 16 residues. Germline values: CDR1 SGHRS, CDR2 YFSETQ. With 1 base removed from V and 5 bases from J, the gap between germline ends came to 17 bases. The CDR3 protein is CASSLFAGFSGDTQYF. The CDR3 DNA sequence: TGCGCCAGCAGCTTGTTTGCAGGGTTTTCGGGAGATACGCAGTATTTT.

This clone came up once. V usage is TRBV7-9 and J usage is TRBJ2-3; TRBD2 aligns across 9 bases. Germline lookup yields CDR1 SEHNR and CDR2 FQNEAQ (reference sequence). Germline trimming cut 5 bases from V and 2 bases from J; bases unmatched to any gene: 8. The CDR3 runs 16 residues. The DNA for the CDR3 is TGTGCCAGCAGCGATTTGCGGACTAGCGACACAGATACGCAGTATTTT. This gives the protein CASSDLRTSDTDTQYF. Based on the CDR3 plus reference TRBV7-9 and TRBJ2-3, the full variable domain is DTGVSQNPRHKITKRGQNVTFRCDPISEHNRLYWYRQTLGQGPEFLTYFQNEAQLEKSRLLSDRFSAERPKGSFSTLEIQRTEQGDSAMYLCASSDLRTSDTDTQYFGPGTRLTVL.

J is TRBJ1-5 and V is TRBV7-9; D is undetermined. Trimming pared 5 bases from V and 3 bases from J, leaving 11 bases between. Germline assignment: CDR1 SEHNR and CDR2 FQNEAQ (reference sequence). This CDR3 contains 14 residues. CDR3 sequence: CASSPSGDNQPQHF. The CDR3 nucleotides read TGTGCCAGCAGCCCTTCCGGGGACAATCAGCCCCAGCATTTT.

The chain couples TRBV29-1 to TRBJ1-1, with D possibly TRBD1 on 5 matching bases. The CDR3 contains 13 residues. V gave up 2 bases and J gave up 6 bases, with 13 bases separating them. The germline V gene encodes CDR1 SQVTM and CDR2 ANQGSEA. This CDR3 is CSVELRVGAEAFF. CDR3 nucleotides: TGCAGCGTTGAACTCAGGGTCGGCGCTGAAGCTTTCTTT.

This sequence joins TRBV7-6 and TRBJ2-7, with 7 nucleotides matching TRBD1. Germline V gene lookup returns CDR1 SGHVS and CDR2 FNYEAQ. J gave up 3 bases and V 4 bases, and 9 bases lay outside the gene matches. This CDR3 contains 15 residues. DNA for the CDR3: TGTGCCAGCAGCTCAAACAGGGGTGAAGGCTACGAGCAGTACTTC. Protein sequence: CASSSNRGEGYEQYF.

This sequence joins TRBV6-6 and TRBJ2-3, with 12 bases fitting TRBD2. The germline CDR1 and CDR2 sequences are MNHNY and SVGAGI (reference sequence). The CDR3 has 19 residues. J was trimmed by 3 bases and V by 6 bases; bases with no gene match: 16. This CDR3 is CASSSPGLAGGRGTDTQYF. The CDR3 nucleotides read TGTGCCAGCAGCTCTCCCGGGCTAGCGGGAGGGCGGGGGACAGATACGCAGTATTTT.

This chain connects TRBV5-8 to TRBJ2-1; D uncertain. The V and J ends lost 0 bases and 0 bases respectively, with 10 bases between them. Germline CDR1 is SGHTS and CDR2 is YDEGEE. The CDR3 extends over 16 amino acids. CDR3 amino acids: CASSLGVVSSYNEQFF. The CDR3 DNA follows: TGTGCCAGCAGCTTGGGAGTGGTGAGCTCCTACAATGAGCAGTTCTTC.

V usage is TRBV5-1 and J usage is TRBJ2-3; the match to TRBD1 covers 8 bases. This CDR3 region has 15 residues. CDR1 is SGHRS, CDR2 YFSETQ, per germline. The ends lost 4 bases at V and 4 bases at J; junction bases unmatched: 8. The CDR3 region is CASSIGQGRADTQYF. DNA of the CDR3: TGCGCCAGCAGCATCGGACAGGGTAGGGCAGATACGCAGTATTTT.

The chain is built from TRBV15 and TRBJ1-5; TRBD1 agrees at 7 bases. Germline trimming cut 2 bases from V and 7 bases from J; bases unmatched to any gene: 8. The CDR3 is 15 residues long. Per the germline V gene, CDR1 is LNHNV and CDR2 is YYDKDF (reference sequence). The chain's CDR3 is CATSRLTGAGQPQHF. CDR3 in DNA: TGTGCCACCAGCAGACTCACAGGGGCAGGCCAGCCCCAGCATTTT.

The chain combines TRBV28 with TRBJ2-6; D perhaps matches TRBD1 (6 bases). The CDR3 sequence is 19 residues long. Trimming took off 3 bases at V and 0 bases at J, with 18 bases between the two ends. CDR1 is MDHEN and CDR2 is SYDVKM in the germline V gene. CDR3 in amino acids: CASSFLPGHMSSGANVLTF. Written as DNA, the CDR3 is TGTGCCAGCAGTTTCCTTCCGGGACACATGAGCTCTGGGGCCAACGTCCTGACTTTC.

This clone was recorded only once. CDR3 sequence: CSADFFGEQFF. CDR3 sequence (DNA): TGCAGCGCTGACTTCTTCGGGGAGCAGTTCTTC. The V and J genes are TRBV29-1 and TRBJ2-1; D is unclear. This CDR3 is built from 11 residues. Germline assignment: CDR1 SQVTM and CDR2 ANQGSEA. Trimming cost V 7 bases and J 10 bases, with 14 bases left between them.

J is TRBJ2-7 and V is TRBV6-5; 8 bases align to TRBD1. Germline CDR1 is MNHEY and CDR2 is SVGAGI. This CDR3 comprises 13 residues. The trim removed 6 bases at V and 6 bases at J, leaving 7 bases unmatched. The CDR3 nucleotides read TGTGCCAGCAGGAAGACAGGGGTGAGCGAGCAGTACTTC. The encoded protein is CASRKTGVSEQYF.

The CDR3 loop is CASSPRGGRSGELFF. CDR3 DNA: TGTGCCAGCAGCCCCCGGGGGGGGAGATCCGGGGAGCTGTTTTTT. The chain couples TRBV11-1 to TRBJ2-2; 8 bases agree with TRBD2. The CDR3 runs 15 residues. Unmatched junction bases numbered 8, after V lost 5 bases and J lost 6 bases. Germline CDR1 SGHAT, CDR2 FQDESV (reference sequence).

V is TRBV6-4 and J is TRBJ2-1, with TRBD2 identical over 12 bases. CDR3 length: 16 amino acids. The V and J ends lost 6 bases and 5 bases, in that order; junction bases with no gene match: 8. Germline V CDR1 and CDR2: MRHNA, SNTAGT. CDR3 loop: CASSRLAGGNHNEQFF. The DNA of the CDR3 is TGTGCCAGCAGCCGCCTAGCGGGAGGGAACCACAATGAGCAGTTCTTC.

This clone qualifies as medium-sized (0.01 to 0.1%). This rearrangement joins TRBV19 to TRBJ2-2; D may be TRBD1 (8 bases). This CDR3 region has 15 residues. CDR1 and CDR2 from the germline V gene are LNHDA and SQIVND (reference sequence). Trimming removed 6 bases from V and 7 bases from J, with 18 bases in between. For the CDR3, the DNA is TGTGCCAGTAGCTTTGGACAGGGAGGGGTCGGGGAGCTGTTTTTT. Protein sequence: CASSFGQGGVGELFF.

This clone was found once. The rearrangement joins TRBV7-2 to TRBJ2-7, with D possibly being TRBD2 (5 bases). Germline-derived CDR1 and CDR2 are SGHTA and FQGNSA. The CDR3 totals 14 residues. V was pared by 5 bases and J by 0 bases, with 11 bases between. CDR3 sequence: CASSIIAFSYEQYF. Written as DNA, the CDR3 is TGTGCCAGCAGCATCATAGCGTTCTCCTACGAGCAGTACTTC.

This chain joins TRBV18 and TRBJ2-3, with D perhaps matching TRBD1 (6 bases). The CDR3 spans 14 residues. CDR1 is KGHSH and CDR2 is LQKENI in the germline V gene. Trimming stripped 8 bases from V and 2 bases from J, with 14 bases between. The CDR3 here is CASTTGQLTDTQYF. Written as DNA, the CDR3 is TGTGCCAGCACGACAGGACAGCTCACAGATACGCAGTATTTT.

This sequence joins TRBV29-1 and TRBJ2-2; 7 bases align to TRBD2. The CDR3 contains 14 residues. CDR1 is SQVTM, CDR2 ANQGSEA, per germline. V shed 6 bases, J shed 4 bases, and the junction held 8 bases outside the gene matches. The CDR3 protein is CSVLSGISTGELFF. DNA for the CDR3: TGCAGCGTCCTCAGCGGGATCTCCACCGGGGAGCTGTTTTTT.

The chain joins TRBV18 to TRBJ2-2, with TRBD2 matching 9 bases. The V gene's germline CDR1 is KGHSH and CDR2 LQKENI. The CDR3 extends over 16 amino acids. V was clipped by 3 bases and J by 3 bases; unmatched bases: 5. The CDR3 here is CASSPGLATYTGELFF. The CDR3 region has the DNA TGTGCCAGCTCACCCGGACTAGCGACCTACACCGGGGAGCTGTTTTTT.

V usage is TRBV28 and J usage is TRBJ2-5; TRBD1 matches 7 bases. Trimming at V came to 6 bases and at J to 5 bases, leaving 9 bases not matched to a gene. Germline CDR1 reads MDHEN; CDR2 reads SYDVKM. The CDR3 consists of 14 residues. The chain's CDR3 is CASRSMTGYETQYF. The CDR3, as DNA: TGTGCCAGCAGGTCGATGACAGGGTACGAGACCCAGTACTTC.

Here the CDR3 reads CASGRGGGTDTQYF. DNA for the CDR3: TGTGCCAGCGGGAGAGGAGGGGGCACAGATACGCAGTATTTT. The rearrangement joins TRBV9 to TRBJ2-3; TRBD2 might be the D (6 bases). The V gene's germline CDR1 is SGDLS and CDR2 YYNGEE. The CDR3 is made up of 14 amino acids. V lost 7 bases, J lost 1 base, and 13 bases lay in between. Supplemented by reference TRBV9 and TRBJ2-3, the full variable domain reads DSGVTQTPKHLITATGQRVTLRCSPRSGDLSVYWYQQSLDQGLQFLIQYYNGEERAKGNILERFSAQQFPDLHSELNLSSLELGDSALYFCASGRGGGTDTQYFGPGTRLTVL.

The rearrangement joins TRBV11-2 to TRBJ2-5; 9 positions agree with TRBD2. Germline values: CDR1 SGHAT, CDR2 FQNNGV. This CDR3 has 16 amino acids. Trimming removed 2 bases from V and 2 bases from J; junction bases left unmatched: 6. In nucleotides, the CDR3 is TGTGCCAGCAGCTTACGGCGGGGGGGCAGTCAAGAGACCCAGTACTTC. Its protein product is CASSLRRGGSQETQYF.

CDR3 sequence reads: CASSYGPLGYTF. The CDR3 DNA is TGTGCCAGCAGTTACGGCCCACTAGGCTACACCTTC. This sequence joins TRBV6-5 and TRBJ1-2; D is unclear. V dropped 2 bases and J dropped 8 bases, with 9 bases sitting between them. Germline lookup yields CDR1 MNHEY and CDR2 SVGAGI. The CDR3 length is 12 residues.

The chain recombines TRBV28 with TRBJ1-6; possible D gene TRBD1, 5 bases. The CDR3 consists of 15 residues. Germline lookup yields CDR1 MDHEN and CDR2 SYDVKM. Trimming stripped 5 bases from V and 9 bases from J, with 17 bases between. The CDR3 spells CASSPGSGASSPLHF. CDR3 sequence (DNA): TGTGCCAGCAGTCCCGGATCTGGGGCAAGTTCACCCCTCCACTTT.

The gene calls are TRBV5-8 and TRBJ1-5; 9 nucleotides line up with TRBD1. V shed 4 bases, J shed 1 base, and the junction held 6 bases outside the gene matches. Germline CDR1 SGHTS, CDR2 YDEGEE. The CDR3 covers 16 residues. The CDR3 is CASSNHRGQSNQPQHF. CDR3 coding DNA: TGTGCCAGCAGCAACCACAGGGGGCAAAGCAATCAGCCCCAGCATTTT.

This chain joins TRBV6-5 and TRBJ1-1; 7 bases match TRBD1. The J segment lost 0 bases and the V segment lost 2 bases, leaving 6 bases of the junction unmatched. The CDR3 has 16 residues. Germline-derived CDR1 and CDR2 are MNHEY and SVGAGI. The CDR3 loop reads CASSYGAGGLNTEAFF. Here the CDR3 DNA reads TGTGCCAGCAGTTACGGGGCAGGGGGTTTGAACACTGAAGCTTTCTTT.

The chain employs TRBV12-3 or TRBV12-4 and TRBJ1-1; 7 bases are a match to TRBD1. The junction had 1 base not matched to a gene; V was cut back by 6 bases and J by 0 bases. This CDR3 comprises 13 residues. The CDR3 bases are TGTGCCAGCAGGGGACAGATGAACACTGAAGCTTTCTTT. Encoded protein: CASRGQMNTEAFF.

For this clone: Other DNA sequences in the same sample also yield this CDR3. J is TRBJ2-7 and V is TRBV28, with D unresolved. V gave up 6 bases and J gave up 1 base, with 7 bases separating them. Germline loops: CDR1 MDHEN, CDR2 SYDVKM. CDR3 length: 12 amino acids. The CDR3 here is CASSPLSYEQYF. The CDR3 DNA is TGTGCCAGCAGCCCTCTTTCCTACGAGCAGTACTTC. Combining the CDR3 with reference TRBV28 and TRBJ2-7 gives the whole variable domain DVKVTQSSRYLVKRTGEKVFLECVQDMDHENMFWYRQDPGLGLRLIYFSYDVKMKEKGDIPEGYSVSREKKERFSLILESASTNQTSMYLCASSPLSYEQYFGPGTRLTVT.

This clone was seen a single time. This sequence joins TRBV11-3 and TRBJ2-2; D gene uncertain. The CDR3 has 14 amino acids. Trimming removed 5 bases from V and 1 base from J, with 8 bases in between. Germline V CDR1 and CDR2: SGHNT, YENEEA. DNA for the CDR3: TGTGCCAGCAGCCATACAAGGAACACCGGGGAGCTGTTTTTT. It encodes CASSHTRNTGELFF.

The V call is TRBV9, the J call TRBJ2-1; 12 bases align to TRBD2. The J segment lost 5 bases and the V segment lost 4 bases, leaving 4 bases of the junction unmatched. Germline CDR1 and CDR2: SGDLS and YYNGEE. The CDR3 sequence is 15 residues long. The CDR3 is CASSSSGRADNEQFF. The CDR3 DNA reads as TGTGCCAGCAGCTCTAGCGGGAGGGCCGACAATGAGCAGTTCTTC.

The rearrangement joins TRBV4-3 to TRBJ1-4, with D hard to call. The germline V gene encodes CDR1 LGHNA and CDR2 YSLEER. The ends were cut back, 1 base at V and 3 bases at J, with 15 bases in the middle. This CDR3 has 17 amino acids. CDR3 sequence (DNA): TGCGCCAGCAGCCAAGGGGTGGCGGGGAGCCCTAATGAAAAACTGTTTTTT. Protein: CASSQGVAGSPNEKLFF.

V gene TRBV6-1 combines with J gene TRBJ1-3, with TRBD1 as a possible D gene (5 bases). Between the trimmed V and J ends, which lost 2 bases and 4 bases, there was a span of 9 bases. CDR1 is MNHNS and CDR2 is SASEGT in the germline V gene. The length of the CDR3 is 14 residues. The CDR3 reads CASSERGDGNTIYF. The CDR3 nucleotides are TGTGCCAGCAGTGAACGGGGGGACGGAAACACCATATATTTT.